This passage covers 18 T cell receptor beta chains from one sample sequenced in a study of human versus mouse CDR3 diversity and MHC coevolution. Generated by immunoSEQ multiplex PCR, the TCRdb table keeps only in-frame clones and is missing some. The table includes tens of thousands of clones, 93% detected once. Sequencing input: naive CD4+ T cells from blood. Sample subset: CD45RO-negative CD62L-positive naive CD4 T cells. The receptors stem from a person aged 30 to 69 in good health.

The chain carries TRBV19 and TRBJ1-1, with TRBD1 matching over 10 bases. Germline CDR1 and CDR2: LNHDA and SQIVND (reference sequence). The trim removed 7 bases at V and 2 bases at J, leaving 4 bases unmatched. The CDR3 runs to 14 residues. The DNA for the CDR3 is TGTGCCAGTACCAGACAGGGGGCCAACACTGAAGCTTTCTTT. Protein sequence: CASTRQGANTEAFF. The whole variable domain, remainder taken from reference TRBV19 and TRBJ1-1, is DGGITQSPKYLFRKEGQNVTLSCEQNLNHDAMYWYRQDPGQGLRLIYYSQIVNDFQKGDIAEGYSVSREKKESFPLTVTSAQKNPTAFYLCASTRQGANTEAFFGQGTRLTVV.

The chain employs TRBV27 and TRBJ2-1; 7 bases fit TRBD2. The CDR3 totals 17 residues. Germline CDR1 is MNHEY and CDR2 is SMNVEV (reference sequence). J was trimmed by 3 bases and V by 0 bases; bases with no gene match: 8. CDR3 loop: CASSLSLGWEGYNEQFF. In DNA, the CDR3 is TGTGCCAGCAGTTTATCTCTGGGGTGGGAGGGCTACAATGAGCAGTTCTTC.

In this sample, this clone turned up once. V gene TRBV7-2 combines with J gene TRBJ2-3; D perhaps matches TRBD2 (5 bases). Trimming removed 4 bases at V and 3 bases at J, with 14 bases between. Germline CDR1 reads SGHTA; CDR2 reads FQGNSA. The CDR3 has 15 residues. Here the CDR3 DNA reads TGTGCCAGCAGCTGGAGGCTAGCACGGACAGATACGCAGTATTTT. It is translated as CASSWRLARTDTQYF.

This chain uses TRBV19 with TRBJ1-1, with D unresolved. CDR3 size: 15 residues. V lost 4 bases, J lost 0 bases, and 12 bases lay in between. The germline CDR1 and CDR2 sequences are LNHDA and SQIVND (reference sequence). The CDR3 nucleotides read TGTGCCAGTAGTAACGGGAGGCCCTTGAACACTGAAGCTTTCTTT. Protein product: CASSNGRPLNTEAFF.

The chain combines TRBV7-2 with TRBJ1-6; D call uncertain. CDR3 length: 14 amino acids. Germline CDR1 SGHTA, CDR2 FQGNSA. V lost 5 bases, J lost 7 bases, and 12 bases lay in between. The CDR3, as DNA: TGTGCCAGCAGCCCCTTAACATGGAATTCACCCCTCCACTTT. Translated: CASSPLTWNSPLHF. Complete variable domain (other parts from reference TRBV7-2 and TRBJ1-6): GAGVSQSPSNKVTEKGKDVELRCDPISGHTALYWYRQSLGQGLEFLIYFQGNSAPDKSGLPSDRFSAERTGGSVSTLTIQRTQQEDSAVYLCASSPLTWNSPLHFGNGTRLTVT.

The chain uses TRBV7-2 and TRBJ1-6; 8 bases match TRBD1. The germline CDR1 and CDR2 sequences are SGHTA and FQGNSA. CDR3 length equals 16 residues. The V gene end was trimmed by 2 bases and the J gene end by 5 bases; junction bases not matched to a gene: 5. As DNA, the CDR3 is TGTGCCAGCAGCTTACCAACAGGGGGTCATAATTCACCCCTCCACTTT. Protein product: CASSLPTGGHNSPLHF.

In its sample, this clone was seen once. V is TRBV19 and J is TRBJ1-4, with D perhaps TRBD1 (6 bases). Germline values: CDR1 LNHDA, CDR2 SQIVND (reference sequence). The length of the CDR3 is 13 residues. Trimming removed 5 bases at V and 6 bases at J, with 10 bases between. The CDR3 DNA is TGTGCCAGTAGTCCCCAGGGGTATGAAAAACTGTTTTTT. Translated: CASSPQGYEKLFF.

V and J are TRBV4-3 and TRBJ2-7; maybe TRBD1 (6 bases). Germline CDR1 and CDR2: LGHNA and YSLEER. The CDR3 loop spans 15 amino acids. The ends were cut back, 4 bases at V and 9 bases at J, with 22 bases in the middle. The CDR3 DNA is TGCGCCAGCAGCCCCGGACAGTCCATTGGCATCGGGCAGTACTTC. It is translated as CASSPGQSIGIGQYF.

The chain joins TRBV10-3 to TRBJ1-1, with a possible D match to TRBD1 (5 bases). From germline, CDR1 is ENHRY and CDR2 SYGVKD. The CDR3 contains 12 residues. V lost 7 bases and J lost 4, with 10 bases in between. The CDR3: CAIKMGGTEAFF. The CDR3 bases are TGTGCCATCAAGATGGGGGGCACTGAAGCTTTCTTT.

This chain joins TRBV4-3 and TRBJ1-2; D may be TRBD1 (6 bases). The CDR3 contains 15 residues. Per the germline V gene, CDR1 is LGHNA and CDR2 is YSLEER. V lost 6 bases to trimming and J lost 5 bases, with 19 bases between them. The CDR3 DNA reads as TGCGCCAGCAGACGACAGGCGGAACCATCTTATGGCTACACCTTC. Translation: CASRRQAEPSYGYTF.

The rearrangement joins TRBV7-9 to TRBJ2-5, with TRBD2 identical over 12 bases. The germline V gene has CDR1 SEHNR and CDR2 FQNEAQ (reference sequence). There are 14 residues in the CDR3. V lost 0 bases and J lost 13; bases outside the gene matches: 6. CDR3 sequence reads: CASSLARLAGVGYF. For the CDR3, the DNA is TGTGCCAGCAGCTTAGCGCGACTAGCGGGAGTAGGGTACTTC.

The chain recombines TRBV5-4 with TRBJ1-1; TRBD1 aligns across 7 bases. This CDR3 is 15 amino acids long. The junction had 8 bases not matched to a gene; V was cut back by 4 bases and J by 2 bases. Per the germline V gene, CDR1 is SGHNT and CDR2 is YYREEE (reference sequence). CDR3 sequence reads: CASSPRGQINTEAFF. CDR3 nucleotides: TGTGCCAGCAGCCCGCGGGGACAGATAAACACTGAAGCTTTCTTT.

The rearrangement uses TRBV18 and TRBJ1-3; D remains unclear. Germline CDR1 reads KGHSH; CDR2 reads LQKENI. Trimming took 5 bases from V and 3 from J, leaving 8 bases between them. This CDR3 is 13 amino acids long. The CDR3, as DNA: TGTGCCAGCTCAGGAGATGTTGGAAACACCATATATTTT. Protein product: CASSGDVGNTIYF. Looking up the rest from reference TRBV18 and TRBJ1-3 gives the full variable domain: NAGVMQNPRHLVRRRGQEARLRCSPMKGHSHVYWYRQLPEEGLKFMVYLQKENIIDESGMPKERFSAEFPKEGPSILRIQQVVRGDSAAYFCASSGDVGNTIYFGEGSWLTVV.

This chain connects TRBV11-3 to TRBJ2-2, with D unclear. CDR3 length: 13 amino acids. Germline CDR1 reads SGHNT; CDR2 reads YENEEA. The V and J ends lost 0 bases and 7 bases respectively, with 6 bases between them. The chain's CDR3 is CASSLDSFGELFF. The DNA for the CDR3 is TGTGCCAGCAGCTTAGATAGTTTCGGGGAGCTGTTTTTT.

The CDR3 region has the DNA TGTGCCAGCAGCGTGCAACAGGGGGGGAACACTGAAGCTTTCTTT. This translates into CASSVQQGGNTEAFF. The V and J genes are TRBV7-6 and TRBJ1-1; 8 nucleotides line up with TRBD1. The germline V gene has CDR1 SGHVS and CDR2 FNYEAQ. V trimming: 5 bases; J trimming: 1 base; junction bases outside the gene matches: 6. The CDR3 sequence is 15 residues long.

This rearrangement joins TRBV6-1 to TRBJ1-1, with a weak D call TRBD1 (6 bases). V was cut by 8 bases and J by 11 bases, with 24 bases left in between. Germline V lookup: CDR1 MNHNS, CDR2 SASEGT. The CDR3 loop spans 14 amino acids. The CDR3 loop is CASRARGGPGMAFF. The CDR3 bases are TGTGCCAGCCGGGCGAGAGGGGGACCCGGGATGGCTTTCTTT.

This chain links TRBV30 with TRBJ2-1; 8 nucleotides agree with TRBD1. Germline V gives CDR1 GTSNPN, CDR2 SVGIG (reference sequence). Trimming took 3 bases from V and 8 from J; bases not matched to a gene: 9. CDR3 length: 14 residues. CDR3 region: CAWSGGQGADEQFF. The CDR3 DNA follows: TGTGCCTGGAGCGGAGGGCAGGGGGCCGATGAGCAGTTCTTC.

The chain has TRBV18 and TRBJ1-1, with 7 positions matching TRBD1. Germline V gene lookup returns CDR1 KGHSH and CDR2 LQKENI. This CDR3 is built from 16 residues. The V segment lost 3 bases and the J segment 0 bases; nucleotides outside the gene matches: 7. CDR3 nucleotide sequence: TGTGCCAGCTCACCGGCCGGGACAGCCATGAACACTGAAGCTTTCTTT. Translating it yields CASSPAGTAMNTEAFF.